This entry describes one T cell receptor (beta chain). Its specificity is not known. Germline loops: CDR1 SGHDT, CDR2 YYEEEE. The length of the CDR3 is 18 residues. J was trimmed by 11 bases and V by 2 bases; bases with no gene match: 15. The record originates from a study of identical twins. Study results and limitations: The study reached conclusions through statistical analysis that was cross-sectional, not following the same donors.

cDNA carried unique molecular identifiers, and a universal primer site was added by template switching. TCRdb reprocessed the 5' RACE reads via MiXCR and lists one record per CDR3 protein. The sample holds some 1,700,000 distinct CDR3 sequences, under 35% seen once. The receptor was derived from a newborn girl in good health. The gene calls are TRBV5-6 and TRBJ2-5; TRBD2 matches at 16 bases. Sequenced input: cord blood. The CDR3 bases are TGTGCCAGCAGCTTATACGGGACTAGCGGGAGGGCCCGCTATGAGCAGTACTTC. It translates to CASSLYGTSGRARYEQYF.